A selection of T cell receptor beta chains follows, all from one sample in a study of T cells in Graves' hyperthyroidism and ophthalmopathy. MiXCR was run by TCRdb on the multiplex PCR reads, yielding one entry per CDR3 protein. Altogether about 500,000 distinct CDR3 sequences are present, 46% being singletons, with the ten largest covering around 44%. Source material: peripheral blood or thyroid tissue (not recorded which). Receptors originate from an adult woman with Graves' disease, either hyperthyroidism or ophthalmopathy (not recorded which). Both conserved end residues are part of each CDR3. A D gene is named only where the DNA matches it firmly. Some rows have no size entry. The others give once, few or many, or a class for an expanded clone.

d_gene | abundance | len | j_gene | v_gene | CDR3nt | CDR3aa
. | . | 15 | TRBJ2-5 | TRBV20-1 | TGCAGTGCTTCTAAGGGTGGGACATTCCAAGAGACCCAGTACTTC | CSASKGGTFQETQYF
. | . | 13 | TRBJ2-5 | TRBV2 | TGTGCCAGCAGTGGGAAGGTTCGAGAGACCCAGTACTTC | CASSGKVRETQYF
. | many | 15 | TRBJ2-7 | TRBV7-2 | TGTGCCAGCAGCCTGAGGACAGGACTAACCTACGAGCAGTACTTC | CASSLRTGLTYEQYF
. | many | 13 | TRBJ1-5 | TRBV10-3 | TGTGCCATCAGTGAGACGGCGAATCAGCCCCAGCATTTT | CAISETANQPQHF
TRBD1 | . | 12 | TRBJ2-5 | TRBV29-1 | TGCAGCGTGACAGGGGTCCAAGAGACCCAGTACTTC | CSVTGVQETQYF
. | many | 13 | TRBJ1-5 | TRBV4-1 | TGCGCCAGCTGGAATTATAGCAATCAGCCCCAGCATTTT | CASWNYSNQPQHF
. | many | 15 | TRBJ1-1 | TRBV20-1 | TGCAGTGCTACCGGGACCCAATGGCGGAACACTGAAGCTTTCTTT | CSATGTQWRNTEAFF
. | . | 14 | TRBJ1-2 | TRBV29-1 | TGCAGCGTTGCACTTGATGGGTCTAACTATGGCTACACCTTC | CSVALDGSNYGYTF
. | . | 13 | TRBJ2-5 | TRBV7-8 | TGTGCCAGCAGCCCTCTAGTTAAAGAGACCCAGTACTTC | CASSPLVKETQYF
. | . | 13 | TRBJ2-6 | TRBV7-3 | TGTGCCAGCGTTCCTTCTGGGGCCAACGTCCTGACTTTC | CASVPSGANVLTF
. | . | 11 | TRBJ2-1 | TRBV29-1 | TGCAGCGGGGGACTCGACAATGAGCAGTTCTTC | CSGGLDNEQFF
. | . | 13 | TRBJ1-4 | TRBV12-3/TRBV12-4 | TGTGCCAGCAAGGGTAGCGGGAATGAAAAACTGTTTTTT | CASKGSGNEKLFF
TRBD2 | . | 15 | TRBJ2-2 | TRBV5-4 | TGTGCCAGCAGCCCCAGGACTAGTAGGACCGGGGAGCTGTTTTTT | CASSPRTSRTGELFF
TRBD1 | . | 15 | TRBJ2-5 | TRBV10-2 | TGCGCCAGCAGTGCCGGAACAGGGGGCGTGGAGACCCAGTACTTC | CASSAGTGGVETQYF
. | many | 12 | TRBJ1-1 | TRBV7-3 | TGTGCCAGAGACGAAGGTAACACTGAAGCTTTCTTT | CARDEGNTEAFF
. | many | 14 | TRBJ1-1 | TRBV12-3/TRBV12-4 | TGTGCCAGCAGGCTGGGACATACGGGCGCTGAAGCTTTCTTT | CASRLGHTGAEAFF
. | . | 13 | TRBJ2-7 | TRBV6-4 | TGTGCCAGCAGTGAGTCCAGACCCTACGAGCAGTACTTC | CASSESRPYEQYF
. | many | 13 | TRBJ1-1 | TRBV5-1 | TGTGCCAGCAGCTCGACGGTGAACACTGAAGCTTTCTTT | CASSSTVNTEAFF